A single T cell receptor beta chain is shown here with its context. Its antigen remains unidentified. In this CDR3 the conserved last residue, phenylalanine or tryptophan, is missing, so a read error is likely. The sample belongs to a study of T cell repertoires in cytomegalovirus infection. Across the study: Evidence of both CMV infection and a matching HLA type came from public TCR beta signatures.

TCRdb ran MiXCR on the reads and lists one entry per CDR3 protein. Counted here are about 740,000 distinct CDR3 sequences, under 40% occurring once; the ten biggest clones make up about 2.8%. Germline V gene data show CDR1 as MDHEN and CDR2 as SYDVKM. With 6 bases clipped from V and 4 bases from J, the junction kept 3 bases outside the gene matches. The CDR3 is 14 residues long. The study's findings and limits: Individuals carrying CMV plus the relevant HLA were identified by cumulative frequency of public TCR beta families. Dominating the ex vivo response were HLA-C-restricted CMV-specific TCR beta clonotypes.

The receptor was isolated from a human donor in good health (CMV status not recorded). Some clones in this sample may be carry-over from other donors' samples. Sequenced material: PBMCs. The chain recombines TRBV28 with TRBJ1-5, with TRBD1 matching over 10 bases. This CDR3 reads CASSRTGGNQPQHC. As DNA, the CDR3 is TGTGCCAGCAGCCGGACAGGGGGTAATCAGCCCCAGCATTGT.